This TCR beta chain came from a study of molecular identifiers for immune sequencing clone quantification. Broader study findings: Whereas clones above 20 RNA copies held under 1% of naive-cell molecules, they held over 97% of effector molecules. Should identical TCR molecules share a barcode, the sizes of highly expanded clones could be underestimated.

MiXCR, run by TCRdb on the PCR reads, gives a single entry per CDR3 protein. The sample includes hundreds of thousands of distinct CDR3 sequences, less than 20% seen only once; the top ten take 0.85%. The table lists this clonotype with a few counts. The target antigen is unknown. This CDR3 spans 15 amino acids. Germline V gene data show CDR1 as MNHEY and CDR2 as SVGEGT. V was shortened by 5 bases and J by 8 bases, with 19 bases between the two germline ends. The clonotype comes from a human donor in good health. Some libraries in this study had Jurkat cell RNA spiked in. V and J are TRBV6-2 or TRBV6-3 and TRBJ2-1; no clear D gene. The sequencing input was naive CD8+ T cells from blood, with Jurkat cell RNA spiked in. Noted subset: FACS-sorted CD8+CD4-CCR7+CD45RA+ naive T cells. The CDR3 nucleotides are TGTGCCAGCAGTCCGTCCGCAAGCCTAGGGTATGAGCAGTTCTTC. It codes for CASSPSASLGYEQFF.